This T cell receptor (beta chain) was sequenced during a study of blood T cell repertoires in COVID-19. Overall study: T cells, B-cell-depleted T cells, or PBMCs supplied cDNA or gDNA.

Per the study methods: The assay estimated nucleated cells by amplifying reference gene primers. Only in-frame clones appear in the TCRdb table, and some are missing; sequencing was by immunoSEQ multiplex PCR. V, J and clone size are taken as reported in that table, and D and trimming were inferred from the DNA itself. This table holds hundreds of thousands of clones, 84% found once. Germline values: CDR1 SGHDN, CDR2 FVKESK. The length of the CDR3 is 13 residues. The V end was cut by 9 bases, the J end by 4 bases, with 13 bases between. J is TRBJ2-1 and V is TRBV14, with D possibly being TRBD1 (8 bases). This clonotype was obtained from a young man with active or convalescent COVID-19. Material for sequencing was peripheral blood. Here the CDR3 reads CASNRGGYNEQFF. DNA of the CDR3: TGTGCCAGTAACAGGGGGGGTTACAATGAGCAGTTCTTC.